Reported below is one T cell receptor beta chain. Recruitment covered 20 to 25 US areas and drew participants whose ages spanned roughly 18 to 100 years. Clinical history as reported by participants underpinned cohort assignment. Study processing details: Reference gene primer amplification in the assay estimated nucleated cell counts. The table came from immunoSEQ multiplex PCR; TCRdb's copy has only in-frame clones and leaves some out. V, J and clone size derive from that table, while D and trimming were established from the DNA sequence. The sample includes some 140,000 clones, 84% of them seen just once. The data were taken from a study of blood T cell repertoires in COVID-19. Study information: Sites in the United States, Italy and Spain provided acute and convalescent COVID-19 samples.

The CDR3 covers 14 residues. V shed 1 base and J shed 6 bases, with 12 bases lying between them. Germline CDR1 KGHSH, CDR2 LQKENI. This chain uses TRBV18 with TRBJ1-1; D possibly corresponds to TRBD1 (6 bases). The sequence was collected from a man aged 35 to 55 with acute COVID-19. Specimen: PBMCs or T cells enriched from blood (not recorded which). The chain's CDR3 is CASSPRGGGSEAFF. The CDR3 DNA reads TGTGCCAGCTCACCACGGGGTGGGGGCTCTGAAGCTTTCTTT.